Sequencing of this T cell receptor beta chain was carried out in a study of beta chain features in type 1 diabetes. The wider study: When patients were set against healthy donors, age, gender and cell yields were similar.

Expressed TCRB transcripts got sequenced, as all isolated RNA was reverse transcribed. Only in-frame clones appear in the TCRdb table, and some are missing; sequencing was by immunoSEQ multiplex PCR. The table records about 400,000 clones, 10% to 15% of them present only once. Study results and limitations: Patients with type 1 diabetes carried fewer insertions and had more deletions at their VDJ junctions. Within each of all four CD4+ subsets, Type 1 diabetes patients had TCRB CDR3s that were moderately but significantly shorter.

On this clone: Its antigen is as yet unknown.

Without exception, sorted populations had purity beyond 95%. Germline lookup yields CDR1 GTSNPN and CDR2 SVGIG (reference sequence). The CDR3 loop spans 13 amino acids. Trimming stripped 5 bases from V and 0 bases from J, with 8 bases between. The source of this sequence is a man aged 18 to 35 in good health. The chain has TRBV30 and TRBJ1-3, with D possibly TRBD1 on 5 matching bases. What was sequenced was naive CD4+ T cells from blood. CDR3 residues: CAWEQGSGNTIYF. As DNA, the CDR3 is TGTGCCTGGGAGCAGGGCTCTGGAAACACCATATATTTT.